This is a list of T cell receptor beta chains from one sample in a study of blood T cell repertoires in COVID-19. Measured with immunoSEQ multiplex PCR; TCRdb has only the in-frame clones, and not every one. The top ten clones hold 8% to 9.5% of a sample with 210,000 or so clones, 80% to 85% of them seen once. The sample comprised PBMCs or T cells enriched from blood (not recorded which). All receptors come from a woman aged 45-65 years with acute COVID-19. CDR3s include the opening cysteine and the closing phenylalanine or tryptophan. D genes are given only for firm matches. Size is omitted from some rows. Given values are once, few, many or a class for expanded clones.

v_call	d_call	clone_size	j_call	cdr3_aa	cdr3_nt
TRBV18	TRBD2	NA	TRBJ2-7	CASSPGLAEQYF	TGTGCCAGCTCACCGGGACTAGCCGAGCAGTACTTC
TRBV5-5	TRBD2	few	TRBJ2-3	CASSWTSGRDSDTQYF	TGTGCCAGCAGCTGGACTAGCGGGAGGGATTCAGATACGCAGTATTTT
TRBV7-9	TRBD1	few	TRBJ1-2	CASAGQGYDGYTF	TGTGCCAGTGCGGGACAGGGATACGATGGCTACACCTTC
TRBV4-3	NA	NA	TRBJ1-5	CASSQEGGQPQHF	TGCGCCAGCAGCCAAGAAGGGGGACAGCCCCAGCATTTT
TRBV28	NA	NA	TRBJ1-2	CASRPGSNYGYTF	TGTGCCAGCAGACCGGGTAGCAACTATGGCTACACCTTC
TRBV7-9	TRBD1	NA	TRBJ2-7	CASSLGTGDRYEQYF	TGTGCCAGCAGCTTGGGGACAGGGGATAGGTACGAGCAGTACTTC
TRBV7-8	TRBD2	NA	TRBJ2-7	CASSLAGRGSRAEQYF	TGTGCCAGCAGCTTAGCGGGGCGGGGGAGTCGCGCGGAGCAGTACTTC
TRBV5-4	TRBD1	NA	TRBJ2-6	CASSLGTGGLTGANVLTF	TGTGCCAGCAGCTTAGGGACAGGGGGACTCACTGGGGCCAACGTCCTGACTTTC
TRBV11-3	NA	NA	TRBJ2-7	CASSTPLTGSYEQYF	TGTGCCAGCAGCACCCCCCTGACAGGATCCTACGAGCAGTACTTC
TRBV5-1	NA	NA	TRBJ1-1	CASSPPGGSTEAFF	TGCGCCAGCAGCCCCCCCGGGGGGAGCACTGAAGCTTTCTTT
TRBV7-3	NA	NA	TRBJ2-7	CASSLTGTSEQYF	TGTGCCAGCAGCTTAACGGGCACGTCTGAGCAGTACTTC
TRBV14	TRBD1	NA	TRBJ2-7	CASSQYGQGHGEQYF	TGTGCCAGCAGCCAATATGGACAGGGGCATGGGGAGCAGTACTTC
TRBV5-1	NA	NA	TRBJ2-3	CASSPVGGDTDTQYF	TGCGCCAGCAGCCCTGTGGGCGGGGACACAGATACGCAGTATTTT
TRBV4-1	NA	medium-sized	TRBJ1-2	CASSQDRWAQFNYGYTF	TGCGCCAGCAGCCAAGATCGGTGGGCACAATTTAACTATGGCTACACCTTC
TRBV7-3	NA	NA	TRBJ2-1	CASSPGLASNEQFF	TGTGCCAGCAGCCCGGGACTGGCTTCCAATGAGCAGTTCTTC
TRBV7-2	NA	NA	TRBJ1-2	CASSFFEGGNYGYTF	TGTGCCAGCAGCTTTTTTGAGGGGGGGAACTATGGCTACACCTTC
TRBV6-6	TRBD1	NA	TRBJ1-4	CATRGQGEKLFF	TGTGCCACCAGGGGGCAGGGTGAAAAACTGTTTTTT
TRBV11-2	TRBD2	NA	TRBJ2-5	CASSLDGGDQETQYF	TGTGCCAGCAGCTTAGACGGGGGGGACCAAGAGACCCAGTACTTC
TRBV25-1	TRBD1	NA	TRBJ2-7	CASSGGRTGVSYEQYF	TGTGCCAGCAGTGGGGGCCGCACAGGGGTCTCCTACGAGCAGTACTTC
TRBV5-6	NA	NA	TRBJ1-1	CASSLAGSQAFF	TGTGCCAGCAGCTTGGCCGGGAGTCAAGCTTTCTTT
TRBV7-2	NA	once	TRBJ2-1	CASSLGQNNEQFF	TGTGCCAGCAGCTTAGGACAGAACAATGAGCAGTTCTTC
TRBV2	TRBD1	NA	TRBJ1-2	CASYGQGVYGYTF	TGTGCCAGCTATGGACAGGGTGTCTATGGCTACACCTTC
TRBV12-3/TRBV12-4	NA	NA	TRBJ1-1	CASSLYTGVAFF	TGTGCCAGCAGTTTGTATACCGGGGTAGCTTTCTTT
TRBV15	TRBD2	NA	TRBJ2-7	CATSETSGTYEQYF	TGTGCCACCAGTGAGACTAGCGGGACTTACGAGCAGTACTTC
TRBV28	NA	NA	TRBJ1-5	CASSAAPESNQPQHF	TGTGCCAGCAGTGCTGCACCCGAGAGCAATCAGCCCCAGCATTTT
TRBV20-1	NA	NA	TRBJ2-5	CSARDTPSQYF	TGCAGTGCTAGAGATACTCCTTCCCAGTACTTC
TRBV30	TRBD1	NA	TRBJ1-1	CAWGQGVRAEAFF	TGTGCCTGGGGACAGGGGGTAAGGGCTGAAGCTTTCTTT
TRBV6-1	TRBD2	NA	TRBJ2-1	CASSGLAGGARSYNEQFF	TGTGCCAGCAGTGGACTAGCGGGAGGGGCCCGCTCCTACAATGAGCAGTTCTTC
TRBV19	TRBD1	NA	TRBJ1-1	CASSGGQGGVGTEAFF	TGTGCCAGTAGCGGCGGACAGGGGGGCGTGGGGACTGAAGCTTTCTTT
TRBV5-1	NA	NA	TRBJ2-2	CASSLAFGSTGELFF	TGCGCCAGCAGCTTGGCCTTCGGGAGCACCGGGGAGCTGTTTTTT
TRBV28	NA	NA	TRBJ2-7	CASLVRAGTYEQYF	TGTGCCAGCCTTGTTAGGGCGGGGACCTACGAGCAGTACTTC
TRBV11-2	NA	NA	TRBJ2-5	CASSPIRGQETQYF	TGTGCCAGCAGCCCCATTAGGGGCCAAGAGACCCAGTACTTC
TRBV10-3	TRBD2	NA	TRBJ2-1	CAISEASGGNEQFF	TGTGCCATCAGTGAGGCTAGCGGGGGTAATGAGCAGTTCTTC
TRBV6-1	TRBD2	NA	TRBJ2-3	CASSEFPGEGSGEADTQYF	TGTGCCAGCAGTGAATTCCCGGGGGAGGGTAGCGGGGAGGCAGATACGCAGTATTTT
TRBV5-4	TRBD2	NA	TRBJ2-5	CASSPGTSGGWETQYF	TGTGCCAGCAGCCCTGGGACTAGCGGGGGCTGGGAGACCCAGTACTTC
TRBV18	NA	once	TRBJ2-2	CASSPSGTYNTGELFF	TGTGCCAGCTCACCGTCCGGGACATATAACACCGGGGAGCTGTTTTTT
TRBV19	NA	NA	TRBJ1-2	CASQRDRDTKIRGYTF	TGTGCCAGCCAGAGGGATCGGGACACCAAAATTCGTGGCTACACCTTC
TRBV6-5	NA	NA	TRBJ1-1	CASSYSQGMETEAFF	TGTGCCAGCAGTTACTCTCAGGGGATGGAGACTGAAGCTTTCTTT
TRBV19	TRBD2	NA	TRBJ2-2	CASSIVSSGLKELFF	TGTGCCAGTAGTATTGTTTCTAGCGGGCTTAAGGAGCTGTTTTTT
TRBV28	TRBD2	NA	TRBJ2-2	CASSSSGSGAGELFF	TGTGCCAGCAGTTCTAGCGGGAGTGGGGCCGGGGAGCTGTTTTTT
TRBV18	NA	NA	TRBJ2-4	CASSAPGQNIQYF	TGTGCCAGCTCGGCTCCAGGCCAAAACATTCAGTACTTC
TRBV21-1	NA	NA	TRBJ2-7	CASSVRGGSSSYEQYF	TGTGCCAGCAGCGTCCGGGGGGGGTCAAGCTCCTACGAGCAGTACTTC